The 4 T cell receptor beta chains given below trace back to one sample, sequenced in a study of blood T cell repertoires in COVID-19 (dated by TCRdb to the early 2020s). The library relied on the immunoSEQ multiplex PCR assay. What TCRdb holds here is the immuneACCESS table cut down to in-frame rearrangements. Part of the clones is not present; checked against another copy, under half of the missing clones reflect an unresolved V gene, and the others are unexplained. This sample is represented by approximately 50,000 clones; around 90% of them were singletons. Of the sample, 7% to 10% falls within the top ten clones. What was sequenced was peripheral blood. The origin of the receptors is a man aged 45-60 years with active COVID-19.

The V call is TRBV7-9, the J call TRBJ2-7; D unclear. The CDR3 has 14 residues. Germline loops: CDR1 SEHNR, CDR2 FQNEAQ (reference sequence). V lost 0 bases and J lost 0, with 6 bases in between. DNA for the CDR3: TGTGCCAGCAGCTTAGCCGCGGACTCCTACGAGCAGTACTTC. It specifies CASSLAADSYEQYF.

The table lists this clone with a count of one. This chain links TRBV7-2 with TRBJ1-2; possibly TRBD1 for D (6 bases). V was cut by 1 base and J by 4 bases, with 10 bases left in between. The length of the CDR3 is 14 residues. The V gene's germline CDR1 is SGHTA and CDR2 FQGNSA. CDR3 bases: TGTGCCAGCAGCTTAGTCCCACAGGGCTATGGCTACACCTTC. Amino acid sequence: CASSLVPQGYGYTF.

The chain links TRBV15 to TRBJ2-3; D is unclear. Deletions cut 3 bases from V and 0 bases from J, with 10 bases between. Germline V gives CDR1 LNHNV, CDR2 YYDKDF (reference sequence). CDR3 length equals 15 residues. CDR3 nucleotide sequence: TGTGCCACCAGCAGGTTCGGAGCTAGCACAGATACGCAGTATTTT. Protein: CATSRFGASTDTQYF.

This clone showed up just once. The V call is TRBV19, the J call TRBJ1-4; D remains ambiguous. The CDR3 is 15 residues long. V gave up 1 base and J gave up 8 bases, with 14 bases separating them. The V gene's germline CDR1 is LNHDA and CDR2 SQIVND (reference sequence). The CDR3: CASSIVAAKREKLFF. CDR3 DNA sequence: TGTGCCAGTAGTATAGTGGCGGCTAAGCGGGAAAAACTGTTTTTT.